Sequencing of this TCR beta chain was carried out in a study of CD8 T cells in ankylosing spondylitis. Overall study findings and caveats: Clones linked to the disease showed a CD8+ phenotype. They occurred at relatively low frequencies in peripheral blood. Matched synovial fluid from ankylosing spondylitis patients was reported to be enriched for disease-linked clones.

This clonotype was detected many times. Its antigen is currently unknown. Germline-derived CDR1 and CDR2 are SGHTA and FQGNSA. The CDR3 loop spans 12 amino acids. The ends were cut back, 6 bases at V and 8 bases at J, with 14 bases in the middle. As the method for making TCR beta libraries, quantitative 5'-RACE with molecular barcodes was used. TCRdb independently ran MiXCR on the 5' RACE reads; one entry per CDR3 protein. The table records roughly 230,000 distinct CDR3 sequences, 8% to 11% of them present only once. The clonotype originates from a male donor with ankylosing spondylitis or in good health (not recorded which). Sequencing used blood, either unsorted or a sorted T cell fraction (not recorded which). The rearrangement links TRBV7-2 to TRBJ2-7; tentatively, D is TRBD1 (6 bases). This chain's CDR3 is CASSQDRIQQYF. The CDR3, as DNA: TGTGCCAGCAGTCAAGACAGGATTCAGCAGTACTTC.